Detailed here is one T cell receptor (beta chain). Its antigen target is currently unknown. No qualities accompany the bases; no much larger clone lies one base away. Per the publication, the time point label means: cells obtained before transplantation from donor or recipient. CD3+CD4+ and CD3+CD8+ populations were FACS-sorted from unstimulated pre-transplant donor and recipient cells taken from spleen or lymph nodes. This sample is drawn from a study of graft-versus-host responses after intestinal transplantation (dated by TCRdb to the early 2020s). Study-wide context: Multivisceral, liver-intestinal, or isolated intestinal transplants were received by the recipients. Alloreactive clones were identified by sequencing pre-transplant mixed lymphocyte reaction products and comparing them with unstimulated pre-transplant donor and recipient T cells. The cohort enrolled about two dozen intestinal transplant recipients, one of whom was a retransplant, and a few patients without pretransplant specimens were excluded. After intestinal transplantation, graft-versus-host and host-versus-graft alloreactive T cell clones were followed in the graft, circulation and bone marrow using bulk TCR-beta CDR3 sequencing. Donor T cell macrochimerism was defined as a peak of at least 4% donor T cells among recipient peripheral blood mononuclear cells. Instead of going to the commercial service, samples from a few later patients were sequenced in-house on an Illumina MiSeq and processed with MiXCR. Every recipient was given anti-thymocyte globulin induction, followed by 2 to 3 years of maintenance tacrolimus and steroids. Here is what the overall study found, with its caveats: GvH clones turned up in recipient bone marrow, with some appearing earlier in ileal mucosa or blood, a pattern consistent with an intestinal mucosal origin. The conclusions were limited by the relatively low number and heterogeneity of the intestinal transplant patients. Early after transplant, declines in HvG clones were associated with peak levels of circulating GvH clones. High GvH to HvG T cell clonal ratios were observed in the allografts of patients with donor T cell macrochimerism.

The receptor library was made with the immunoSEQ multiplex PCR assay. For most patients, genomic DNA was isolated using the Qiagen DNeasy Blood and Tissue Kit and was shipped frozen to Adaptive Biotechnologies for TCR sequencing. For most patients, high-throughput TCR-beta CDR3 sequencing of genomic DNA was performed by Adaptive Biotechnologies. In the authors' own workflow: TCR sequencing data for roughly 20 patients were retrieved from Adaptive's ImmunoSEQ software; three other patients were processed with MiXCR and VDJtools. CD4 versus CD8 sorting errors were corrected by removing sequences found in both subsets at a frequency ratio below 5:1. CDR3 nucleotide sequences shared between donor and recipient were removed because the origin of such sequences could not be assigned. Alloreactive clones required at least 2-fold expansion over unstimulated cells and minimum CFSE-low frequency of 0.002% (template counts) or 0.001% (read counts). A clone was considered mappable if detected in the sequenced pre-transplant spleen, lymph node, or MLR CFSE-low populations of the donor or recipient. The cumulative frequency of alloreactive clones was calculated as a percentage of all sequences, weighted by copy number. TCRdb re-hosts the immuneACCESS table, in-frame sequences only. Its copies lack some clones; in the studies checked, an unresolved V gene accounts for under half of them, and the cause for the rest is not known. V and J calls and clone size follow that table, whereas D and trimming were derived from the DNA. The table for this sample lists about 86,000 clones; roughly nine tenths of them were counted only once. The top ten clones comprise 0.28% of the sample.

Sequences MNHEY (CDR1) and SVGAGI (CDR2) are obtained from the germline V gene. V is cut by 0 bases and J by 7 bases, and the space between the germline ends is 18 bases. From the cysteine up to the phenylalanine, the CDR3 has a length of 16 residues. Solely the CDR3 DNA is kept, with 48 bases framed from the first base. The receptor's source is a human donor who was the organ donor for an intestinal transplant. Recombination connected TRBV6-5 to TRBJ1-2; the D gene is perhaps TRBD1, from 5 matching bases. The sequences come from unstimulated CD4+ T cells sorted from spleen or lymph node cells, collected before transplant. The CDR3 here reads CASSYSTGGGVSGYTF. The DNA sequence reads TGTGCCAGCAGTTACTCGACCGGGGGAGGGGTCAGTGGCTACACCTTC.